Following are 13 T cell receptor beta chains from one sample sequenced in a study of blood T cell repertoires in COVID-19. TCRdb keeps only in-frame clones here, not all; method: immunoSEQ multiplex PCR. Of tens of thousands of clones listed, more than 80% are singletons. The sequenced material came from peripheral blood. The receptors shown here come from a woman at least 80 years old with acute or convalescent COVID-19.

The chain has TRBV19 and TRBJ2-3, with 7 bases matching TRBD1. V dropped 5 bases and J dropped 4; count of bases not matched to a gene: 6. The CDR3 has 14 amino acids. The germline V gene encodes CDR1 LNHDA and CDR2 SQIVND (reference sequence). The CDR3 DNA follows: TGTGCCAGTAGTCAACAGGGGCGGCCAGATACGCAGTATTTT. This encodes CASSQQGRPDTQYF.

A single count supports this clone. This sequence joins TRBV28 and TRBJ2-5, with D uncertain. Germline CDR1 and CDR2: MDHEN and SYDVKM. Trimming stripped 3 bases from V and 5 bases from J, with 7 bases between. This CDR3 contains 12 residues. The CDR3: CASSFFSETQYF. The CDR3 coding sequence is TGTGCCAGCAGTTTTTTTAGCGAGACCCAGTACTTC.

This chain connects TRBV5-6 to TRBJ2-2; TRBD2 might be the D (6 bases). Germline CDR1 reads SGHDT; CDR2 reads YYEEEE. CDR3 length: 16 amino acids. V gave up 1 base and J gave up 7 bases, with 17 bases separating them. The CDR3 nucleotides read TGTGCCAGCAGCTTGCTCGGGACCCGGAGGGGCGGGGAGCTGTTTTTT. It specifies CASSLLGTRRGGELFF. Together with reference TRBV5-6 and TRBJ2-2, the CDR3 gives the full variable domain: DAGVTQSPTHLIKTRGQQVTLRCSPKSGHDTVSWYQQALGQGPQFIFQYYEEEERQRGNFPDRFSGHQFPNYSSELNVNALLLGDSALYLCASSLLGTRRGGELFFGEGSRLTVL.

V usage is TRBV7-8 and J usage is TRBJ2-5; 9 bases line up with TRBD2. The CDR3 contains 16 residues. Germline CDR1 reads SGHVS; CDR2 reads FQNEAQ. V was clipped by 1 base and J by 7 bases; unmatched bases: 10. CDR3 protein: CASSLVTSGPGGTQYF. DNA for the CDR3: TGTGCCAGCAGCTTAGTCACTAGCGGGCCGGGGGGGACCCAGTACTTC.

This clone came up a few times. V usage is TRBV7-2 and J usage is TRBJ2-3; no clear D. V was clipped by 1 base and J by 1 base, with 3 bases between them. This CDR3 has 13 residues. In germline, CDR1 is SGHTA, CDR2 FQGNSA. The CDR3 coding sequence is TGTGCCAGCAGCTTAGTCGGCACAGATACGCAGTATTTT. Translation gives CASSLVGTDTQYF.

The V call is TRBV7-9, the J call TRBJ2-2, with TRBD1 matching over 9 bases. CDR1 and CDR2 (germline): SEHNR, FQNEAQ (reference sequence). V shed 5 bases, J shed 6 bases, and the junction held 7 bases outside the gene matches. The CDR3 spans 15 residues. The CDR3 region has the DNA TGTGCCAGCAGCGAGGGGACAGGGAAGGCCGGGGAGCTGTTTTTT. Its protein product is CASSEGTGKAGELFF. Full variable domain (remainder filled in from reference TRBV7-9 and TRBJ2-2): DTGVSQNPRHKITKRGQNVTFRCDPISEHNRLYWYRQTLGQGPEFLTYFQNEAQLEKSRLLSDRFSAERPKGSFSTLEIQRTEQGDSAMYLCASSEGTGKAGELFFGEGSRLTVL.

The V gene is TRBV6-2 or TRBV6-3, the J gene TRBJ1-2; possible D gene TRBD1, 6 bases. The CDR3 sequence is 15 residues long. V was trimmed by 4 bases and J by 4 bases, leaving 16 bases between them. Germline V gives CDR1 MNHEY, CDR2 SVGEGT. The CDR3 nucleotides are TGTGCCAGCAGTTTATACAGGGCGGCGAGCTATGGCTACACCTTC. Its translation is CASSLYRAASYGYTF.

The J gene is TRBJ2-2, the V gene TRBV10-1, with D tentatively TRBD2 (8 bases). Germline assignment: CDR1 WNHNN and CDR2 SYGVQD (reference sequence). The CDR3 covers 13 residues. The ends were cut back, 9 bases at V and 6 bases at J, with 14 bases in the middle. CDR3 protein: CASSGTVAGELFF. The CDR3 DNA follows: TGCGCCAGTAGCGGGACAGTTGCCGGGGAGCTGTTTTTT.

The V and J genes are TRBV25-1 and TRBJ2-1, with 8 bases that match TRBD2. The V and J ends lost 2 bases and 9 bases, in that order; junction bases with no gene match: 9. Germline CDR1 reads MGHDK; CDR2 reads SYGVNS. The CDR3 length is 15 residues. CDR3 protein: CASSEPGLVFTEQFF. The DNA of the CDR3 is TGTGCCAGCAGTGAACCGGGACTAGTCTTCACTGAGCAGTTCTTC.

CDR3 amino acids: CASSLPRGVETQYF. The DNA for the CDR3 is TGTGCCAGCAGCTTACCCCGCGGGGTAGAGACCCAGTACTTC. The V call is TRBV7-3, the J call TRBJ2-5, with D possibly TRBD2 on 6 matching bases. Germline V gene sequence: CDR1 SGHTA, CDR2 FQGTGA. Deletions cut 2 bases from V and 4 bases from J, with 11 bases between. The CDR3 has 14 residues.

CDR3 bases: TGTGCCAGCAGCATAAAAGCGGGAAACACTGAAGCTTTCTTT. This gives the protein CASSIKAGNTEAFF. The chain links TRBV7-3 to TRBJ1-1; D unclear. Germline CDR1 and CDR2: SGHTA and FQGTGA. Trimming left V 5 bases short and J 2 bases short, with 12 bases between. This CDR3 comprises 14 residues.

V gene TRBV3-1 (or the pseudogene TRBV3-2) combines with J gene TRBJ2-1; 10 bases match TRBD2. With 1 base clipped from V and 4 bases from J, the junction kept 4 bases outside the gene matches. Germline V CDR1 and CDR2: LGHDT, YNNKEL (reference sequence). The CDR3 runs 16 residues. The chain's CDR3 is CASSQVLAGVYNEQFF. The CDR3 region has the DNA TGTGCCAGCAGCCAAGTTCTAGCGGGAGTGTACAATGAGCAGTTCTTC.

This chain uses TRBV7-3 with TRBJ2-2; possible D gene TRBD2, 5 bases. CDR1 SGHTA and CDR2 FQGTGA come from the germline V gene. The CDR3 consists of 13 residues. V was cut by 4 bases and J by 5 bases, with 8 bases left in between. The CDR3 is CASSSTRTGELFF. The CDR3 DNA is TGTGCCAGCAGCTCTACTAGGACCGGGGAGCTGTTTTTT.